One sample yielded the 4 T cell receptor beta chains listed below, sequenced in a study of T cell responses to AZD1222 COVID-19 vaccine. TCRdb's copy holds only in-frame clones and misses some; the assay was immunoSEQ multiplex PCR. In the table there are tens of thousands of clones, approximately 85% of which are singletons. Material: peripheral blood, obtained on day 0 of MenACWY control vaccination. These receptors were taken from an adult in good health.

The chain couples TRBV7-2 to TRBJ1-2, with 10 bases that match TRBD1. Looked up from germline, CDR1 is SGHTA and CDR2 is FQGNSA. The CDR3 is 14 residues long. With 3 bases clipped from V and 7 bases from J, the junction kept 5 bases outside the gene matches. Here the CDR3 reads CASSFTTGGSGYTF. The CDR3 coding sequence is TGTGCCAGCAGCTTCACGACAGGGGGCAGTGGCTACACCTTC.

Details on this clone: A junction boundary mismatches the germline segment, possibly from a read error. The chain recombines TRBV11-2 with TRBJ2-2, with 9 bases matching TRBD2. The CDR3 has 15 amino acids. Germline CDR1 and CDR2: SGHAT and FQNNGV. CDR3 bases: TGCTCTAGCGGGGAGCGGGGGGACGACACCGGGGAGCTGTTTTTT. It codes for CSSGERGDDTGELFF.

The rearrangement joins TRBV5-6 to TRBJ1-2, with 11 bases lining up with TRBD1. CDR1 SGHDT and CDR2 YYEEEE come from the germline V gene. The J segment lost 5 bases and the V segment lost 3 bases, leaving 6 bases of the junction unmatched. The CDR3 contains 15 residues. CDR3 residues: CASSSPGQGVYGYTF. As DNA, the CDR3 is TGTGCCAGCAGCTCCCCGGGACAGGGGGTATATGGCTACACCTTC.

The chain recombines TRBV12-3 or TRBV12-4 with TRBJ1-5, with TRBD1 as a possible D gene (5 bases). The CDR3 covers 13 residues. V was clipped by 2 bases and J by 7 bases, with 9 bases between them. The CDR3 protein is CASSLQGGQPQHF. The CDR3 DNA is TGTGCCAGCAGTTTACAGGGCGGGCAGCCCCAGCATTTT.